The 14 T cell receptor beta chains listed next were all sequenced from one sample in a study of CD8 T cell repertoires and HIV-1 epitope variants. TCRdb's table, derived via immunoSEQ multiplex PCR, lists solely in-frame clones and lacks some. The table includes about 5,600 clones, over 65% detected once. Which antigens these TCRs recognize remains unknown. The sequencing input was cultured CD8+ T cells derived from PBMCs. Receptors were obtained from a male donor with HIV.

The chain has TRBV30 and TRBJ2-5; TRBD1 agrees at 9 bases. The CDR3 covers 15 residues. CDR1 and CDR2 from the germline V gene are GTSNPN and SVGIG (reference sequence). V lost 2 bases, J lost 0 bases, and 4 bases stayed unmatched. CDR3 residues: CAWSSGTGYQETQYF. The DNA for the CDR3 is TGTGCCTGGAGTTCAGGGACAGGGTACCAAGAGACCCAGTACTTC.

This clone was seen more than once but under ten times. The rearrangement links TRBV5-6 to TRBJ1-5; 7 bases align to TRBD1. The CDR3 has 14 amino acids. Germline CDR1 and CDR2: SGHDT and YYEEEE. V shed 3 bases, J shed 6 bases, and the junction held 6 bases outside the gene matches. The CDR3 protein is CASSSQTGAQPQHF. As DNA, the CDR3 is TGTGCCAGCAGCTCCCAAACAGGGGCTCAGCCCCAGCATTTT.

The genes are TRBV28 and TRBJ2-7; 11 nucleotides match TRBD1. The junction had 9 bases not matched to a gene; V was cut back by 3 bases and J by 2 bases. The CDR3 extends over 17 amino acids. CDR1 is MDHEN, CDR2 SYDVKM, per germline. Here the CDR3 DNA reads TGTGCCAGCAGTTTCAGGGGGACAGGGGGTCATACCTACGAGCAGTACTTC. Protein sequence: CASSFRGTGGHTYEQYF.

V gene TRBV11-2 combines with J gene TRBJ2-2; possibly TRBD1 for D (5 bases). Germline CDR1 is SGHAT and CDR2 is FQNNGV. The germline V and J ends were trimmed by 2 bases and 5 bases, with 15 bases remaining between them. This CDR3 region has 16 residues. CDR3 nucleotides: TGTGCCAGCAGCTTAAGCACAGGCCGCGCGACCGGGGAGCTGTTTTTT. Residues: CASSLSTGRATGELFF.

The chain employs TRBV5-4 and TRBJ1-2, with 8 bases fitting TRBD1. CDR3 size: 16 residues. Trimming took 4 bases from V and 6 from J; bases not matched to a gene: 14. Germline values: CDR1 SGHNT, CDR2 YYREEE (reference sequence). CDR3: CASSPNSGTGLDGYTF. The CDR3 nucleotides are TGTGCCAGCAGCCCTAACTCCGGGACAGGATTAGATGGCTACACCTTC.

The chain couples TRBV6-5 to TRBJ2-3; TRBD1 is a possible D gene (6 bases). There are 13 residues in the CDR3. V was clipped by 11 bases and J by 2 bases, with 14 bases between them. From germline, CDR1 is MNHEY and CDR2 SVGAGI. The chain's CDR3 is CALRDTNTDTQYF. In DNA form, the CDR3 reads TGTGCCCTCCGGGACACTAACACAGATACGCAGTATTTT.

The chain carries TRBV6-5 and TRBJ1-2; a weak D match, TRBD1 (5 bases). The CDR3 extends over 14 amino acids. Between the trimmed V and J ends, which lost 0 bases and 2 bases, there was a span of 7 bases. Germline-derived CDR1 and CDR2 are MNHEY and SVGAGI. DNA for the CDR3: TGTGCCAGCAGTTACTCGCCAGGGAACTATGGCTACACCTTC. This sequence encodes CASSYSPGNYGYTF.

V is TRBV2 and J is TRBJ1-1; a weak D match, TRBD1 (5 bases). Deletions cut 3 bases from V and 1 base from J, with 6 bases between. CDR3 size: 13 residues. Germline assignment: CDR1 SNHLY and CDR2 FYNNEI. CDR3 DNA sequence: TGTGCCAGCAGTGAGGGGCGGAACACTGAAGCTTTCTTT. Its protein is CASSEGRNTEAFF.

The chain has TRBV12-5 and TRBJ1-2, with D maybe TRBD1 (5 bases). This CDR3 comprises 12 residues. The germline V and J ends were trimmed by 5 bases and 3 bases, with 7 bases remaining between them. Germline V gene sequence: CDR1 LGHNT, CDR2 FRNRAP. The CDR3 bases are TGTGCTAGTGGTATGGGGGACTATGGCTACACCTTC. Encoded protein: CASGMGDYGYTF.

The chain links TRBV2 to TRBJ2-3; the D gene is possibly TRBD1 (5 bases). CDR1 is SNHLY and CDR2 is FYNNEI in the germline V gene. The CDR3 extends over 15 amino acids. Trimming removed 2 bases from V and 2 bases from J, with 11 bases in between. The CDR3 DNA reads TGTGCCAGCAGTGAACAGCACAGGATCACAGATACGCAGTATTTT. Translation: CASSEQHRITDTQYF.

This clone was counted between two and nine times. This CDR3 is CASSSAYEQYF. The CDR3 region has the DNA TGTGCCAGTAGTTCAGCCTACGAGCAGTACTTC. The chain recombines TRBV19 with TRBJ2-7; D is unclear. This CDR3 is 11 amino acids long. With 5 bases removed from V and 2 bases from J, the gap between germline ends came to 4 bases. Germline V gene lookup returns CDR1 LNHDA and CDR2 SQIVND (reference sequence).

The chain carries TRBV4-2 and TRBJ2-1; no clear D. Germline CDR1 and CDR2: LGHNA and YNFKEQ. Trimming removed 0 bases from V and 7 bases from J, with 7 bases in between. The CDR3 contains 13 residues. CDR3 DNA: TGTGCCAGCAGCCAAGATAGGGCAAATGAGCAGTTCTTC. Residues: CASSQDRANEQFF.

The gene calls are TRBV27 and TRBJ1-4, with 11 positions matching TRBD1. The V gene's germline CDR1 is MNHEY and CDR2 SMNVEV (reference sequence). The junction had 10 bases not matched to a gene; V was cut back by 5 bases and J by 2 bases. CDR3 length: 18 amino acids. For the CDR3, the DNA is TGTGCCAGCAGTACAAGGACAGGGGGCTCCGTGACTAATGAAAAACTGTTTTTT. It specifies CASSTRTGGSVTNEKLFF. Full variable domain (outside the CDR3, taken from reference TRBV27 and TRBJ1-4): EAQVTQNPRYLITVTGKKLTVTCSQNMNHEYMSWYRQDPGLGLRQIYYSMNVEVTDKGDVPEGYKVSRKEKRNFPLILESPSPNQTSLYFCASSTRTGGSVTNEKLFFGSGTQLSVL.

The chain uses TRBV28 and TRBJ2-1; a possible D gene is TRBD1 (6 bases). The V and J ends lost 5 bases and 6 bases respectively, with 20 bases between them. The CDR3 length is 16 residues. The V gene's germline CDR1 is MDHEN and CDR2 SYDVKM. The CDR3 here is CASSPVTGTRGNEQFF. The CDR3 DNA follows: TGTGCCAGCAGTCCCGTCACGGGGACACGGGGCAATGAGCAGTTCTTC.